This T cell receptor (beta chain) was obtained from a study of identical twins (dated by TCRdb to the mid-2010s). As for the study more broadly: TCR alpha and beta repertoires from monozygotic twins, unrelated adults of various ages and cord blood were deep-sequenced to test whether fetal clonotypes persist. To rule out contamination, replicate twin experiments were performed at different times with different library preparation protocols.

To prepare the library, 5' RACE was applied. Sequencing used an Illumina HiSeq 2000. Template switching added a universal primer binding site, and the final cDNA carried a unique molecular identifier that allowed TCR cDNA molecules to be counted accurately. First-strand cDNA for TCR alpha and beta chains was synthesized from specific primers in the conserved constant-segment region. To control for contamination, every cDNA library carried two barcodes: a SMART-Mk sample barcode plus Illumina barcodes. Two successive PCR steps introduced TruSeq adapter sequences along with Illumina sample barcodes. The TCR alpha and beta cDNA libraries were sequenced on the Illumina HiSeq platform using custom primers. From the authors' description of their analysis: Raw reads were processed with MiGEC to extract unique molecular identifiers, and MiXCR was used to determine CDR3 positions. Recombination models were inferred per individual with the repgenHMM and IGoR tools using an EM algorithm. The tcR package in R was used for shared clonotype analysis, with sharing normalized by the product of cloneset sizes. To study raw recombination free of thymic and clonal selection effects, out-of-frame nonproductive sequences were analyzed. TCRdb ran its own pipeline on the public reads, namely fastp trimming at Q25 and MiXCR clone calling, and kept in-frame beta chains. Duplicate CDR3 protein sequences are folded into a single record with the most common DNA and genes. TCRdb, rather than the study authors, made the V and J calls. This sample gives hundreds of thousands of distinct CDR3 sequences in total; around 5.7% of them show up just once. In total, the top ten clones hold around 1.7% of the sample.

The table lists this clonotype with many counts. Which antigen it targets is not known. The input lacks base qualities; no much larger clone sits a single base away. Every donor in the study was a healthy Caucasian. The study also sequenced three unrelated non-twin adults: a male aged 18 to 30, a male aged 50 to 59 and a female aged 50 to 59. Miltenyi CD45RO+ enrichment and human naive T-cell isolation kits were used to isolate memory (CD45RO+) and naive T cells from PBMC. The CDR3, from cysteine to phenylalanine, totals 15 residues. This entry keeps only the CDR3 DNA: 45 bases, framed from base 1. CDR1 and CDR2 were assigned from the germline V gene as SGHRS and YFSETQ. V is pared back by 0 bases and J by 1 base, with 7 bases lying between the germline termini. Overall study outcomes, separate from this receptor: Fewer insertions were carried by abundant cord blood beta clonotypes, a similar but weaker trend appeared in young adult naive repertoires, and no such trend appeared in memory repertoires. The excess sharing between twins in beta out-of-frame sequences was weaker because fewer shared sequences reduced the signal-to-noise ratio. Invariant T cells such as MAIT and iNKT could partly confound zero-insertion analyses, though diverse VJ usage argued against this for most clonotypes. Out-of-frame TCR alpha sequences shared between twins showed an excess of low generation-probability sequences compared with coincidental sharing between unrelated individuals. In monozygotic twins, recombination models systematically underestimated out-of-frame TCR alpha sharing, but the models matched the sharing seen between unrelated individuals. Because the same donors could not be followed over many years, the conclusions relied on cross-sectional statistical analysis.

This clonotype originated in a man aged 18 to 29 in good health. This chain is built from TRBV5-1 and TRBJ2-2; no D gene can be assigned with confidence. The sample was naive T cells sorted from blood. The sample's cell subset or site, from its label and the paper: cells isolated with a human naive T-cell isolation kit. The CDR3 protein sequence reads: CASSLVPENTGELFF. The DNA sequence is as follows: TGCGCCAGCAGCTTGGTGCCAGAGAACACCGGGGAGCTGTTTTTT.